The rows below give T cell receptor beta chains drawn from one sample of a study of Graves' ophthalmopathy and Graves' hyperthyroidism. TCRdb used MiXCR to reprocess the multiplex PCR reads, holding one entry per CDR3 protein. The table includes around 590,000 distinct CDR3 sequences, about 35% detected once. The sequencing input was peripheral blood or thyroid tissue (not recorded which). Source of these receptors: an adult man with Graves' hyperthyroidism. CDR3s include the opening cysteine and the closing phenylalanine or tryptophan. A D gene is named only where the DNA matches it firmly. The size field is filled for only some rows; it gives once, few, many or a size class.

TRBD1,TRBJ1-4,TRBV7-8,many,CASSSGQPNEKLFF,TGTGCCAGCAGCTCGGGACAGCCTAATGAAAAACTGTTTTTT
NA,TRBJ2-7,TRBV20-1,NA,CSGVRLGEYSYEQYF,TGCAGTGGGGTACGTTTGGGGGAGTACTCCTACGAGCAGTACTTC
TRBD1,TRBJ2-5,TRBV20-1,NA,CSAREGGSQETQYF,TGCAGTGCTAGAGAAGGGGGCAGCCAAGAGACCCAGTACTTC
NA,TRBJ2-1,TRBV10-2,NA,CASSESGSLYNEQFF,TGCGCCAGCAGTGAGTCTGGCAGTCTGTACAATGAGCAGTTCTTC
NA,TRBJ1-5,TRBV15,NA,CATSNYREGQPQHF,TGTGCCACCAGCAATTACAGGGAGGGTCAGCCCCAGCATTTT
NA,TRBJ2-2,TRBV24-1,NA,CATSDSAGELFF,TGTGCCACCAGTGATTCCGCCGGGGAGCTGTTTTTT
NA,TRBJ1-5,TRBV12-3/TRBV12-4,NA,CASSFFVRQENQPQHF,TGTGCCAGCAGCTTTTTCGTTAGACAGGAAAATCAGCCCCAGCATTTT
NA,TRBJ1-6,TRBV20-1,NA,CSAGGLASPLHF,TGCAGTGCGGGGGGGTTAGCTTCACCCCTCCACTTT
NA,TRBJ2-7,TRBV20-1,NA,CSARGPSYNEQYF,TGCAGTGCTAGAGGACCGAGTTACAATGAGCAGTACTTC
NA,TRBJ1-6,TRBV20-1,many,CSAVPGPWGYNSPLHF,TGCAGTGCTGTACCCGGGCCCTGGGGCTATAATTCACCCCTCCACTTT
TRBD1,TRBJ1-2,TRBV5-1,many,CASSLTGTGGAEDYGYTF,TGCGCCAGCAGCTTAACCGGGACAGGGGGCGCGGAAGACTATGGCTACACCTTC
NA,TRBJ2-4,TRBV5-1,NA,CASSAGTGSKNIQYF,TGCGCCAGCAGCGCGGGAACAGGTTCCAAAAACATTCAGTACTTC
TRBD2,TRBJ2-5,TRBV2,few,CASSELAGRETQYF,TGTGCCAGCAGTGAATTAGCGGGGCGGGAGACCCAGTACTTC
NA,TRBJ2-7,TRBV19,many,CASSITSGHYEQYF,TGTGCCAGTAGTATAACGTCTGGCCACTACGAGCAGTACTTC
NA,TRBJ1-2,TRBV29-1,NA,CSSGTLLNYGYTF,TGCAGCTCCGGGACACTCCTTAACTATGGCTACACCTTC
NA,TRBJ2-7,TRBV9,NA,CASSLSGDFDNEQYF,TGTGCCAGCAGCTTATCAGGGGATTTCGACAATGAGCAGTACTTC
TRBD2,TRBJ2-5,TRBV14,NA,CASSQVAGLGQETQYF,TGTGCCAGCAGCCAAGTCGCGGGACTAGGGCAAGAGACCCAGTACTTC
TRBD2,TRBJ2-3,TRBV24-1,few,CATSDLAPGLATDTQYF,TGTGCCACCAGTGATTTAGCCCCGGGACTAGCCACAGATACGCAGTATTTT
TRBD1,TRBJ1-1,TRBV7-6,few,CASSPPKKGQVSNTEAFF,TGTGCCAGCAGCCCGCCGAAGAAGGGACAGGTCTCAAACACTGAAGCTTTCTTT
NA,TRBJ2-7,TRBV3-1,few,CASSQGGGGSYEQYF,TGTGCCAGCAGCCAAGGAGGTGGCGGCTCCTACGAGCAGTACTTC